The T cell receptor (beta chain) under discussion was sequenced for a study of neurological immune-mediated disorders. The germline V gene has CDR1 SGHKS and CDR2 YYEKEE (reference sequence). Losses at the gene ends were 2 bases for V and 5 bases for J; bases not matched to a gene: 2. The CDR3 sequence is 13 residues long. From the 5' RACE reads, TCRdb called clonotypes with MiXCR, one entry per CDR3 protein. The table lists 25,000 to 30,000 distinct CDR3 sequences, about 7% of them singletons, with 9% in the top ten. Ten or more counts support this clonotype. The chain recombines TRBV5-5 with TRBJ2-7; 9 nucleotides match TRBD1. The receptor's source is a woman between 45 and 60 years old in good health. Sequenced input: PBMCs. The CDR3 nucleotides read TGTGCCAGCAGCTTAGGACAGGGGAACGAGCAGTACTTC. Protein: CASSLGQGNEQYF.